The entry below gives a single TCR beta chain sequence along with its context. Its antigen is currently unknown. Here immunoSEQ multiplex PCR was the method, and the copy in TCRdb shows in-frame clones only, minus some. The data show about 120,000 clones, roughly 91% seen once. These data are taken from a study of T cell responses to AZD1222 COVID-19 vaccine. Findings of the study overall: Among the donors, most were white British and more were female, and clonal diversity was possibly underestimated. Repertoire sampling was restricted to post-peak T cell response timepoints.

This CDR3 region has 12 residues. The ends were cut back, 5 bases at V and 4 bases at J, with 5 bases in the middle. Germline values: CDR1 SGHVS, CDR2 FNYEAQ. Analysis merged second doses at about 4 or about 12 weeks. This sequence was found in an adult who received the AZD1222 COVID-19 vaccine. The rearrangement joins TRBV7-6 to TRBJ2-2; the D is unclear. Sequenced here: peripheral blood, sampled 28 days after the second AZD1222 dose. The CDR3 nucleotides read TGTGCCAGCAGCCCCACCACCGGGGAGCTGTTTTTT. This codes for CASSPTTGELFF.